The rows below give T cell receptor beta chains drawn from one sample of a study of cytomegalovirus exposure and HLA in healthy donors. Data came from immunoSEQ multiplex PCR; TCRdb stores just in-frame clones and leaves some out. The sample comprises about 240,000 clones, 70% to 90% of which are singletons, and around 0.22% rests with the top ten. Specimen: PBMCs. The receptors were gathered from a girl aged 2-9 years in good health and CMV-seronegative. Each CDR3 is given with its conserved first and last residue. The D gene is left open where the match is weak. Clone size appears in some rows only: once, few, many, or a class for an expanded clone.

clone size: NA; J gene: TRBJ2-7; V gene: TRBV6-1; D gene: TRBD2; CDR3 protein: CASRQTSGTHEQYF; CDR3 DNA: TGTGCCAGCAGACAGACTAGCGGAACACACGAGCAGTACTTC
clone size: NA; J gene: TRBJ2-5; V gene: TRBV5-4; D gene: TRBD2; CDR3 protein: CASSALAGNQETQYF; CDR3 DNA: TGTGCCAGCAGCGCATTAGCGGGAAACCAAGAGACCCAGTACTTC
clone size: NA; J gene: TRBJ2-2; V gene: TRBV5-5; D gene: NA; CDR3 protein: CASSLGLLATTGELFF; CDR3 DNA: TGTGCCAGCAGCTTGGGGTTGCTAGCCACCACCGGGGAGCTGTTTTTT
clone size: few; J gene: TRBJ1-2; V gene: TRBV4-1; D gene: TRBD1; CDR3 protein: CASSPGQGLYGYTF; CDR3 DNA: TGCGCCAGCAGCCCGGGACAGGGACTCTATGGCTACACCTTC
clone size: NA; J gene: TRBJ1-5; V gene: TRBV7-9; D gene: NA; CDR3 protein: CASSLATHGGYNQPQHF; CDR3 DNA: TGTGCCAGCAGCCTAGCGACCCACGGGGGGTACAATCAGCCCCAGCATTTT
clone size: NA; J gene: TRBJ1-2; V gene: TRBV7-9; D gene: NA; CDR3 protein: CASVDTGLNYGYTF; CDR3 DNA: TGTGCCAGCGTAGATACGGGACTCAACTATGGCTACACCTTC
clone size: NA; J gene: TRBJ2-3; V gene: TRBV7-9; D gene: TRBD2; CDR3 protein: CASRKEGLGTDTQYF; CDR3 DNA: TGTGCCAGCAGGAAGGAGGGACTAGGCACAGATACGCAGTATTTT
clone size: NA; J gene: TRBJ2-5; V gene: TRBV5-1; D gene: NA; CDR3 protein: CASSLEASRQETQYF; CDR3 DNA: TGCGCCAGCAGCTTGGAGGCTAGCAGACAAGAGACCCAGTACTTC
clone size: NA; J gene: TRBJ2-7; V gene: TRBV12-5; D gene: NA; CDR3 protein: CASGLVRGISERLSYEQYF; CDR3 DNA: TGTGCTAGTGGTTTGGTACGGGGTATATCGGAACGCCTCTCCTACGAGCAGTACTTC
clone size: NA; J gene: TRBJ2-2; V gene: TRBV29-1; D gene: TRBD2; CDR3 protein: CTGLAENTGELFF; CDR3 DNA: TGCACCGGACTAGCGGAGAACACCGGGGAGCTGTTTTTT
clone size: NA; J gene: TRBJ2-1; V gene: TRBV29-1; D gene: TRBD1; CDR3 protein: CSVLGRGFSYNEQFF; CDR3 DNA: TGCAGCGTTTTGGGCAGGGGGTTCTCCTACAATGAGCAGTTCTTC
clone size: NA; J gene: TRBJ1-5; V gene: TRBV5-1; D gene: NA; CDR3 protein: CASSLVPDQPQHF; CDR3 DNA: TGCGCCAGCAGCTTGGTGCCGGATCAGCCCCAGCATTTT
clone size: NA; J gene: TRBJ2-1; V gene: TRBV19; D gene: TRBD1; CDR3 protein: CASSTTRGQGVNEQFF; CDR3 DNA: TGTGCCAGTAGTACCACGAGGGGACAGGGGGTCAATGAGCAGTTCTTC
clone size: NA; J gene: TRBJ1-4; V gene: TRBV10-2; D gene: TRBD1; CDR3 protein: CASRETGVQEKLFF; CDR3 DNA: TGCGCCAGCAGGGAGACAGGGGTGCAGGAAAAACTGTTTTTT
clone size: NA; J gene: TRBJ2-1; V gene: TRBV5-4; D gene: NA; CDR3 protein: CASSLFTAAYNEQFF; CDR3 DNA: TGTGCCAGCAGCTTGTTCACAGCGGCCTACAATGAGCAGTTCTTC
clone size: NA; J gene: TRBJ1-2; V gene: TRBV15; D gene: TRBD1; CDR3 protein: CATSRGGQTYGYTF; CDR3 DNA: TGTGCCACCAGCAGAGGGGGACAGACCTATGGCTACACCTTC
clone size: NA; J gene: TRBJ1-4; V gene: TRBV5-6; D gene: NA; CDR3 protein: CASSNTGSATNEKLFF; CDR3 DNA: TGTGCCAGCAGCAATACAGGTTCTGCAACTAATGAAAAACTGTTTTTT
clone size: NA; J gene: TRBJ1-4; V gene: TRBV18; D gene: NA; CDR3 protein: CASSPLRNEKLFF; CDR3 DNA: TGTGCCAGCTCACCCCTGCGTAATGAAAAACTGTTTTTT
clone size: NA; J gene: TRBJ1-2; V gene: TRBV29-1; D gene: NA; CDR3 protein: CSVGGDDSGYTF; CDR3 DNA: TGCAGCGTTGGGGGGGATGACAGTGGCTACACCTTC
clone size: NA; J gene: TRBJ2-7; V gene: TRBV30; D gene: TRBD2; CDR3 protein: CAWSVRSGFSYEQYF; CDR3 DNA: TGTGCCTGGAGTGTACGTAGCGGGTTCTCCTACGAGCAGTACTTC
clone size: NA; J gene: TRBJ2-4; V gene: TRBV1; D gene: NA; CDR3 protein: CTSSQDPSLAGGRRDKNIQYF; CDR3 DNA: TGCACCAGCAGCCAAGATCCCTCTCTAGCGGGAGGGCGTCGTGACAAAAACATTCAGTACTTC
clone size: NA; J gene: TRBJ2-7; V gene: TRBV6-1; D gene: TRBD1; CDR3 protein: CASTMGGQGDEQYF; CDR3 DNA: TGTGCCAGCACGATGGGGGGACAGGGGGACGAGCAGTACTTC